This T cell receptor (beta chain) comes out of a study of regulatory T cells in long-lasting Graves disease. The CDR3 extends over 13 amino acids. The V gene end was trimmed by 4 bases and the J gene end by 3 bases; junction bases not matched to a gene: 5. Germline V gene data show CDR1 as SQVTM and CDR2 as ANQGSEA. Investigators prepared the TCR beta libraries by applying iRepertoire HTBI primers and Arm-PCR of CDR3 regions. TCRdb re-called the multiplex PCR reads through MiXCR, storing one row per CDR3 protein. The table records over 350,000 distinct CDR3 sequences, less than 15% of them present only once. Noted time point: newly diagnosed GD, antithyroid drugs for less than 3 months. The TCR library was made from RNA that had been extracted from PBMCs in TRIzol. Study-wide findings and caveats: Patients with persistent disease shared some 2,900 public clonotypes, outpacing the 900 to 1,000 shared by new patients.

A word on this clonotype: As yet, its antigen is unknown.

These data are also associated with another study on T cells in Graves' hyperthyroidism and ophthalmopathy. As that report states: RT-PCR in the first round (using the HTBI primer set) targeted the TCR CDR3.

This sequence originates from a woman aged 50 to 60 with Graves disease. The chain carries TRBV29-1 and TRBJ2-7; 8 bases agree with TRBD2. Here the sequenced sample was peripheral blood mononuclear cells (PBMCs), taken at new diagnosis, from a patient treated with antithyroid drugs. The CDR3 reads CSVVGTSNYEQYF. The CDR3 bases are TGCAGCGTTGTAGGGACTAGTAACTACGAGCAGTACTTC.